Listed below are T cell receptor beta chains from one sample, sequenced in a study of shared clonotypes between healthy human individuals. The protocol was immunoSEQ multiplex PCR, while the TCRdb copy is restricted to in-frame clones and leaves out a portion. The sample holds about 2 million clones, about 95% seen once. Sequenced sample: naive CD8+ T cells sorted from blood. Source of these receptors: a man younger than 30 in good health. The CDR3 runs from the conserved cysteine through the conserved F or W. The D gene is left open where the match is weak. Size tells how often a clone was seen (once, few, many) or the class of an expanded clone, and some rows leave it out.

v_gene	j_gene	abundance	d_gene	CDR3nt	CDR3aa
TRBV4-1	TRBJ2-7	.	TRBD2	TGCGCCAGCAGCGCCAGCGGGGGCCCCTCCTACGAGCAGTACTTC	CASSASGGPSYEQYF
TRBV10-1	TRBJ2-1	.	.	TGCGCCAGCAGTCTAGACCGGGGAGACGATGAGCAGTTCTTC	CASSLDRGDDEQFF
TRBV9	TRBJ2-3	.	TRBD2	TGTGCCAGCAGCCCCTCCTCCGGGACTAGCTACCTCGGGACGCAGTATTTT	CASSPSSGTSYLGTQYF
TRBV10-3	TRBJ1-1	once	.	TGTGCCATCAGTGACGTCGCAGGGGTGGGGAACACTGAAGCTTTCTTT	CAISDVAGVGNTEAFF
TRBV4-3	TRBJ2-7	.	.	TGCGCCAGCAGCCAAGATCCTGACCCGGGGCCCTACGAGCAGTACTTC	CASSQDPDPGPYEQYF
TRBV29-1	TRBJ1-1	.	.	TGCAGCGTTCTACAAGCGGCTGAAGCTTTCTTT	CSVLQAAEAFF
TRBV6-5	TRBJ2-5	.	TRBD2	TGTGCCAGCAGTTACGCTCAAGCGGGAGCGCAAGAGACCCAGTACTTC	CASSYAQAGAQETQYF
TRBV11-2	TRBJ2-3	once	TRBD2	TGTGCCAGCAGCCATTTTAGCGGGAAGCGCACAGATACGCAGTATTTT	CASSHFSGKRTDTQYF
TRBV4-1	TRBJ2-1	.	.	TGCGCCAGCAGCCAATATACCAGAAGTTACAATGAGCAGTTCTTC	CASSQYTRSYNEQFF
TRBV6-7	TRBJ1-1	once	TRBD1	TGTGCCAGCAGTTACGGACAGGGGGCTAGGATTCGCACTGAAGCTTTCTTT	CASSYGQGARIRTEAFF
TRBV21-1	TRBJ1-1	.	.	TGTGCCAGCAGCAAAGATAGGACTGAAGCTTTCTTT	CASSKDRTEAFF
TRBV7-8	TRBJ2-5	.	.	TGTGCCAGCAGCTCCGGAGGGGCGGGAGAGACCCAGTACTTC	CASSSGGAGETQYF
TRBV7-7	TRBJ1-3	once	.	TGTGCTAGCAGCTTAGGTCCAGGCTCTGGAAACACCATATATTTT	CASSLGPGSGNTIYF
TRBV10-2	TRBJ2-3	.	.	TGCGCCAGCCGGCGTGCTATAAGTGGAGATACGCAGTATTTT	CASRRAISGDTQYF
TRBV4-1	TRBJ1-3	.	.	TGCGCCAGCAGCCAAGGGAACGCCGGCGGGGTCGTATATTTT	CASSQGNAGGVVYF
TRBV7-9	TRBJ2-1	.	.	TGTGCCAGCAGCCAAGATGGGGGGCTGAATGAGCAGTTCTTC	CASSQDGGLNEQFF
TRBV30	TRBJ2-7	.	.	TGTGCCTGGGACAATCTGGGAGCCGAGCAGTACTTC	CAWDNLGAEQYF
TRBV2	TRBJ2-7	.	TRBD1	TGTGCCAGCAGCTTGGACAGGGGCCGCGAGCAGTACTTC	CASSLDRGREQYF
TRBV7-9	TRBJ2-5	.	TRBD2	TGTGCCAGCAGCTTTAAACCGGGACTAGGCGAGACCCAGTACTTC	CASSFKPGLGETQYF
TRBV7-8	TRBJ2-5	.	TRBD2	TGTGCCAGCACCCTTAGCGGGAAAGAGACCCAGTACTTC	CASTLSGKETQYF
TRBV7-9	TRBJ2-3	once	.	TGTGCCAGCAGCTTAGGGTACCGGCGGGCCGACACAGATACGCAGTATTTT	CASSLGYRRADTDTQYF
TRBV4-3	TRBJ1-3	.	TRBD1	TGCGCCAGCAGCCGCCTACAGGGGGCTTTCTCTGGAAACACCATATATTTT	CASSRLQGAFSGNTIYF
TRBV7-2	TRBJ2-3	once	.	TGTGCCAGCAGCTTAGTTGGGATTTTGGCGGATACGCAGTATTTT	CASSLVGILADTQYF
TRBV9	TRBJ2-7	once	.	TGTGCCAGCAGCGTAGAGGACAGTAAGGACGAGCAGTACTTC	CASSVEDSKDEQYF
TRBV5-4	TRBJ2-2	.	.	TGTGCCATCCACGACACCGGGGAGCTGTTTTTT	CAIHDTGELFF
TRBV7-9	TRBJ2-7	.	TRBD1	TGTGCCAGCAGCCCGCGGACAGGGCCCTCCTACGAGCAGTACTTC	CASSPRTGPSYEQYF